This T cell receptor beta chain derives from a study of shared clonotypes between healthy human individuals. Trimming stripped 9 bases from V and 1 base from J, with 13 bases between. This CDR3 region has 14 residues. From germline, CDR1 is LNHDA and CDR2 SQIVND (reference sequence). As handled by the study authors: ImmunoSEQ gave junction-only sequences without quality scores, so filtering differed. Method: immunoSEQ multiplex PCR; TCRdb's copy keeps in-frame clones and lacks some. The D gene and trimming were derived from the DNA, and the V and J assignments and clone size from that table. Here the sample spans 2 million to 2.5 million clones, roughly 93% being singletons. Nashville, Tennessee was home to all donors, each a Caucasian adult. As to this clone: The antigen remains undetermined.

General study findings and limits: Clonotype sharing levels among donors were expected to vary with sequencing depth. Donor scarcity curtailed the genetic and exposure-history diversity represented herein.

This receptor was taken from a man younger than 35 in good health. Some clones in this sample may be carry-over from other donors' samples. The chain combines TRBV19 with TRBJ2-4; D not resolved. Sample: naive CD4+ T cells from PBMCs. Specified subset: CD45RA+ positively selected. CDR3 coding DNA: TGTGCCAGCCCCCTCCCGCCGGCCAAAAACATTCAGTACTTC. Translation gives CASPLPPAKNIQYF.